This section outlines one T cell receptor beta chain sequence together with its context. Antigen: not known. TCRdb used MiXCR to reprocess the reads, holding one entry per CDR3 protein. The top ten clones hold 2.9% of a sample with fewer than 200,000 distinct CDR3 sequences, roughly a fifth of them seen once. Between the trimmed V and J ends, which lost 3 bases and 3 bases, there was a span of 21 bases. This CDR3 region has 18 residues. The germline V gene encodes CDR1 SGHTA and CDR2 FQGTGA. The sample originates from a study of T cell repertoires in cytomegalovirus infection. Study conclusions and caveats: It was HLA-C-restricted CMV-specific TCR beta clonotypes that dominated the response ex vivo.

The sample taken for sequencing was PBMCs. The sequence derives from a human donor in good health (CMV status not recorded). Some clones in this sample may be carry-over from other donors' samples. The chain combines TRBV7-3 with TRBJ2-1; TRBD1 might be the D (5 bases). The CDR3 region has the DNA TGTGCCAGCAGCTTTAGTACGAATCTCCGACAGCTCTACAATGAGCAGTTCTTC. Translated, it gives CASSFSTNLRQLYNEQFF.